This TCR beta chain was found in a study of CD8+ T cells in alopecia areata. In the study overall: Treatment of the treated patients consisted of oral tofacitinib, 5 to 10 mg twice daily.

The treatment was: oral pan-JAK inhibitor, 5-10 mg twice daily. About this clone: Antigen unknown.

V was clipped by 0 bases and J by 8 bases, with 2 bases between them. CDR3 length equals 11 residues. Germline CDR1 PRHDT, CDR2 FYEKMQ (reference sequence). Study-wide results and limits: Numerous clones, expanded in lesions, remained in scalp and blood during tofacitinib.

cDNA prepared by RNA extraction and subsequent reverse transcription served as the template for sequencing. Produced via immunoSEQ multiplex PCR; TCRdb's table is partial and in-frame only. The data show some 98,000 clones, about 64% seen once. The sample in question was CD8+ T cells sorted from blood, obtained at week 4, from a patient treated with tofacitinib. This sequence originates from a human donor with alopecia areata. The genes are TRBV13 and TRBJ2-1; D gene uncertain. The CDR3 here is CASSLGYEQFF. The CDR3 DNA sequence: TGTGCCAGCAGCTTAGGTTATGAGCAGTTCTTC.